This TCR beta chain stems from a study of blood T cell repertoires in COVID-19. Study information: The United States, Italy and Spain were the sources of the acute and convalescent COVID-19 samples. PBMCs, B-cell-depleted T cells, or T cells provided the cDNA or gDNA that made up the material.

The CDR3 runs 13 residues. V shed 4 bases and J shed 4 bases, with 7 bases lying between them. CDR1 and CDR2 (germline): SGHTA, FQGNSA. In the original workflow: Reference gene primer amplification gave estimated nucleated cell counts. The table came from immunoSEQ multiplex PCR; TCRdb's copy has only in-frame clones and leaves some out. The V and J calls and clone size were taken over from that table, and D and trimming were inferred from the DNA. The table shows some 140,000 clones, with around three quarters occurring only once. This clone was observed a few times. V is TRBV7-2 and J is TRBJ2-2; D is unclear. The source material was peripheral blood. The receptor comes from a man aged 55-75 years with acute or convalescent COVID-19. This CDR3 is CASSYSSTGELFF. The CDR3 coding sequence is TGTGCCAGCAGCTACTCTAGCACCGGGGAGCTGTTTTTT.